The 20 T cell receptor beta chains listed next were all sequenced from one sample in a study of technical replicates of blood from several donors. Using immunoSEQ multiplex PCR, the repertoire was profiled, and TCRdb retains in-frame clones only, with some absent. The table records roughly 100,000 clones, approximately 95% of them present only once. What was sequenced was T cells isolated from PBMCs. Every receptor here comes from a human donor in good health.

The rearrangement joins TRBV12-5 to TRBJ1-5, with 7 bases that match TRBD1. This CDR3 is 14 amino acids long. The V gene's germline CDR1 is LGHNT and CDR2 FRNRAP. V dropped 1 base and J dropped 4; count of bases not matched to a gene: 1. The CDR3, as DNA: TGTGCTAGTGGTTTGGAGACAGGGAATCAGCCCCAGCATTTT. It yields the protein CASGLETGNQPQHF. Based on the CDR3 plus reference TRBV12-5 and TRBJ1-5, the full variable domain is DARVTQTPRHKVTEMGQEVTMRCQPILGHNTVFWYRQTMMQGLELLAYFRNRAPLDDSGMPKDRFSAEMPDATLATLKIQPSEPRDSAVYFCASGLETGNQPQHFGDGTRLSIL.

The CDR3 protein is CATSRLTGGSNEQFF. The CDR3 coding sequence is TGTGCCACCAGCAGATTGACCGGAGGGTCCAATGAGCAGTTCTTC. The chain combines TRBV15 with TRBJ2-1; maybe TRBD2 (6 bases). V shed 2 bases and J shed 6 bases, with 14 bases lying between them. Per germline, CDR1 LNHNV and CDR2 YYDKDF (reference sequence). The CDR3 has 15 residues.

This chain joins TRBV7-2 and TRBJ1-2, with unresolved D. Germline assignment: CDR1 SGHTA and CDR2 FQGNSA. The length of the CDR3 is 17 residues. V was clipped by 0 bases and J by 5 bases, with 19 bases between them. CDR3 in amino acids: CASSLASTGIPPYGYTF. In DNA, the CDR3 is TGTGCCAGCAGCTTAGCCTCCACCGGGATTCCCCCTTATGGCTACACCTTC.

The chain couples TRBV19 to TRBJ1-4; maybe TRBD1 (5 bases). Looked up from germline, CDR1 is LNHDA and CDR2 is SQIVND (reference sequence). The CDR3 extends over 14 amino acids. Between the trimmed V and J ends, which lost 6 bases and 8 bases, there was a span of 16 bases. In DNA form, the CDR3 reads TGTGCCAGTAGCATCCCCAGGGCTGGGGAAAAACTGTTTTTT. Residues: CASSIPRAGEKLFF.

V and J are TRBV27 and TRBJ2-1; 13 bases line up with TRBD2. Trimming cost V 6 bases and J 7 bases; bases outside gene matches: 6. The germline gives CDR1 MNHEY, CDR2 SMNVEV (reference sequence). The CDR3 has 15 residues. CDR3: CASSSRLAGGNEQFF. CDR3 coding DNA: TGTGCCAGCAGCTCCCGACTAGCGGGAGGTAATGAGCAGTTCTTC.

The V and J genes are TRBV7-2 and TRBJ2-7; 7 nucleotides line up with TRBD2. With V trimmed by 5 bases and J by 4 bases, 8 bases remained unmatched. Germline V gene data show CDR1 as SGHTA and CDR2 as FQGNSA. The CDR3 spans 14 residues. CDR3 DNA sequence: TGTGCCAGCAGCCCCGGGACTATAAGTTACGAGCAGTACTTC. This translates into CASSPGTISYEQYF.

This clone has only one observation. The chain has TRBV6-6 and TRBJ2-4; TRBD2 is a possible D gene (6 bases). V was trimmed by 3 bases and J by 2 bases, leaving 14 bases between them. In germline, CDR1 is MNHNY, CDR2 SVGAGI (reference sequence). This CDR3 comprises 16 residues. CDR3 sequence (DNA): TGTGCCAGCAGTTATGTTACGGGAGTTACCAAAAACATTCAGTACTTC. Its translation is CASSYVTGVTKNIQYF.

The rearrangement links TRBV25-1 to TRBJ1-4; D not resolved. The CDR3 has 15 residues. The germline V and J ends were trimmed by 5 bases and 0 bases, with 10 bases remaining between them. Germline loops: CDR1 MGHDK, CDR2 SYGVNS. The CDR3 region has the DNA TGTGCCAGCAGTCCCCTTTTCCCAACTAATGAAAAACTGTTTTTT. Its translation: CASSPLFPTNEKLFF.

This CDR3 reads CASSWTYSGNTEAFF. CDR3 sequence (DNA): TGCGCCAGCAGCTGGACATACAGTGGAAACACTGAAGCTTTCTTT. The chain joins TRBV5-1 to TRBJ1-1, with D possibly TRBD1 on 5 matching bases. V was cut by 3 bases and J by 2 bases, with 14 bases left in between. The CDR3 covers 15 residues. The germline V gene encodes CDR1 SGHRS and CDR2 YFSETQ.

The V and J genes are TRBV7-2 and TRBJ2-1, with TRBD2 matching over 10 bases. Per germline, CDR1 SGHTA and CDR2 FQGNSA. With V trimmed by 0 bases and J by 9 bases, 5 bases remained unmatched. The CDR3 has 15 residues. Here the CDR3 reads CASSLAASGRTEQFF. Here the CDR3 DNA reads TGTGCCAGCAGCTTAGCGGCTAGCGGGAGAACTGAGCAGTTCTTC.

This chain connects TRBV6-5 to TRBJ2-5, with TRBD1 matching over 9 bases. The CDR3 sequence is 14 residues long. The V segment lost 5 bases and the J segment 6 bases; nucleotides outside the gene matches: 7. Germline V gene lookup returns CDR1 MNHEY and CDR2 SVGAGI. CDR3 protein: CASSQGQGWQTQYF. CDR3 DNA sequence: TGTGCCAGCAGTCAAGGACAGGGGTGGCAGACCCAGTACTTC.

The chain employs TRBV27 and TRBJ2-1; 8 nucleotides match TRBD2. V shed 5 bases and J 4 bases; nucleotides not matched to a gene: 1. Germline V gene sequence: CDR1 MNHEY, CDR2 SMNVEV (reference sequence). The CDR3 runs 13 residues. As DNA, the CDR3 is TGTGCCAGCAGTACTAGCGGATACAATGAGCAGTTCTTC. Translated: CASSTSGYNEQFF.

Here the CDR3 DNA reads TGTGCCAGCAGCGTAGGGACTAGCGGGCTTAGCTCCTACAATGAGCAGTTCTTC. This encodes CASSVGTSGLSSYNEQFF. The chain recombines TRBV9 with TRBJ2-1; 11 nucleotides line up with TRBD2. V lost 0 bases to trimming and J lost 0 bases; unmatched junction nucleotides: 5. Germline V gene data show CDR1 as SGDLS and CDR2 as YYNGEE. The CDR3 consists of 18 residues.

Only one count was recorded for this clone. This sequence joins TRBV2 and TRBJ2-5; the D gene is possibly TRBD1 (5 bases). The V and J ends lost 9 bases and 0 bases respectively, with 11 bases between them. In germline, CDR1 is SNHLY, CDR2 FYNNEI. The CDR3 has 13 residues. The DNA of the CDR3 is TGTGCCAGATCGACAGAGAACCAAGAGACCCAGTACTTC. It is translated as CARSTENQETQYF.

The genes are TRBV6-5 and TRBJ1-5; no firm D call. V was clipped by 0 bases and J by 3 bases, with 9 bases between them. This CDR3 is 15 amino acids long. Germline CDR1 reads MNHEY; CDR2 reads SVGAGI. The CDR3 reads CASSYSSGYNQPQHF. CDR3 coding DNA: TGTGCCAGCAGTTACTCGAGCGGCTACAATCAGCCCCAGCATTTT.

This clone is a singleton in its sample. The V call is TRBV2, the J call TRBJ1-2, with 10 bases aligning to TRBD1. The germline CDR1 and CDR2 sequences are SNHLY and FYNNEI. This CDR3 has 13 residues. V dropped 9 bases and J dropped 5; count of bases not matched to a gene: 6. The DNA for the CDR3 is TGTGCCAGTACCGGGACAGGGGAATATGGCTACACCTTC. Translated, it gives CASTGTGEYGYTF.

The chain joins TRBV27 to TRBJ1-4; TRBD1 aligns across 9 bases. The CDR3 has 14 amino acids. The germline CDR1 and CDR2 sequences are MNHEY and SMNVEV (reference sequence). V dropped 6 bases and J dropped 7; count of bases not matched to a gene: 6. CDR3 nucleotides: TGTGCCAGCAGCAACAGGGGGCGTCTTGAAAAACTGTTTTTT. Translating it yields CASSNRGRLEKLFF.

V gene TRBV4-2 combines with J gene TRBJ1-5, with D perhaps matching TRBD1 (6 bases). CDR1 is LGHNA and CDR2 is YNFKEQ in the germline V gene. The CDR3 runs 15 residues. V dropped 1 base and J dropped 7 bases, with 14 bases sitting between them. The CDR3 sequence: CASSQVLQGGQPQHF. The CDR3 coding sequence is TGTGCCAGCAGCCAAGTTTTACAGGGCGGACAGCCCCAGCATTTT.

The chain recombines TRBV29-1 with TRBJ1-1, with D perhaps matching TRBD1 (6 bases). CDR1 and CDR2 (germline): SQVTM, ANQGSEA. Trimming removed 5 bases at V and 0 bases at J, with 10 bases between. This CDR3 contains 13 residues. The CDR3 region has the DNA TGCAGCGTTCCCGGGACACTGAACACTGAAGCTTTCTTT. It translates to CSVPGTLNTEAFF.

The chain uses TRBV19 and TRBJ1-4, with D unclear. V was cut by 1 base and J by 0 bases, with 6 bases left in between. CDR1 and CDR2 (germline): LNHDA, SQIVND (reference sequence). The CDR3 has 15 residues. The DNA for the CDR3 is TGTGCCAGTAGTATAGGAGATGCAACTAATGAAAAACTGTTTTTT. Protein: CASSIGDATNEKLFF.